The rows below give T cell receptor beta chains drawn from one sample of a study of blood T cell repertoires in COVID-19. Produced via immunoSEQ multiplex PCR; TCRdb's table is partial and in-frame only. The data show 55,000 to 65,000 clones, approximately 75% seen once. Sequenced input: peripheral blood. The receptor set was obtained from a man between 60 and 70 years old with COVID-19, enrolled during active disease. Each CDR3 is given with its conserved first and last residue. D genes are given only for firm matches. Clone size is shown for a subset of rows, as once, few, many or a class of expanded clone.

d_call	clone_size	v_call	j_call	cdr3_nt	cdr3_aa
TRBD2	NA	TRBV7-8	TRBJ2-3	TGTGCCAGCAGCCGTTCGGCGACTAGCGGGAGAAGCACAGATACGCAGTATTTT	CASSRSATSGRSTDTQYF
TRBD1	NA	TRBV6-1	TRBJ1-6	TGTGCCAGCAGTGTTGAGACAGGGAGCTCCTATAATTCACCCCTCCACTTT	CASSVETGSSYNSPLHF
NA	NA	TRBV6-1	TRBJ1-5	TGTGCCAGCAGTGCTCGGAGCGGGTCCTCCAATCAGCCCCAGCATTTT	CASSARSGSSNQPQHF
TRBD1	NA	TRBV10-3	TRBJ1-1	TGTGCCATCAGTGAGGGACAGGGTAGGTACACTGAAGCTTTCTTT	CAISEGQGRYTEAFF
NA	NA	TRBV7-3	TRBJ1-1	TGTGCCAGCAGCCCTAACCCTGGCGCAGGCACTGAAGCTTTCTTT	CASSPNPGAGTEAFF
NA	NA	TRBV5-5	TRBJ2-3	TGTGCCAGCAGGTTGGGGGGGGGCGGCAGGGCCCTCCCTGGGTATTTT	CASRLGGGGRALPGYF
TRBD2	NA	TRBV2	TRBJ2-7	TGTGCCAGCAGGGGACTAGCGGGAGGGCCTGGCGAGCAGTACTTC	CASRGLAGGPGEQYF
NA	NA	TRBV19	TRBJ1-1	TGTGCCAGTAGTATCGAGGGCAGCGTAAACACTGAAGCTTTCTTT	CASSIEGSVNTEAFF
NA	few	TRBV7-9	TRBJ1-3	TGTGCCAGCAGCCCTAAATACCGTCTGGGAAACACCATATATTTT	CASSPKYRLGNTIYF
NA	NA	TRBV5-1	TRBJ1-1	TGCGCCAGCTCTACCGGGATGAACACTGAAGCTTTCTTT	CASSTGMNTEAFF
NA	once	TRBV29-1	TRBJ1-3	TGTGGGGGGAAAAACTCTGGAAACACCATATATTTT	CGGKNSGNTIYF
NA	once	TRBV11-2	TRBJ1-2	TGTGCCAGCAGCTTAGGATTGGGGGGGGACTATGGCTACACCTTC	CASSLGLGGDYGYTF
NA	NA	TRBV12-5	TRBJ2-6	TGTGCTAGCCAGGACAGCCGCTCTGGGGCCAACGTCCTGACTTTC	CASQDSRSGANVLTF
NA	NA	TRBV4-2	TRBJ2-1	TGTGCCAGCAGCCAGTGGGGGGGAGGGGGTATCTATGAGCAGTTCTTC	CASSQWGGGGIYEQFF
NA	NA	TRBV6-1	TRBJ1-2	TGTGCCAGCAGTGAAGATCCGAGGCGAAGAGATGGCTACACCTTC	CASSEDPRRRDGYTF
TRBD2	NA	TRBV5-4	TRBJ2-1	TGTGCCAGCAGCTCAGGGACTAGCGCCTGGAATGAGCAGTTCTTC	CASSSGTSAWNEQFF
NA	NA	TRBV2	TRBJ1-1	TGTGCCAGCAGCCCCGGTCGCGGGAACACTGAAGCTTTCTTT	CASSPGRGNTEAFF
NA	once	TRBV9	TRBJ1-1	TGTGCCAGCAGCACTCGACAGAGCCGAATTAACACTGAAGCTTTCTTT	CASSTRQSRINTEAFF
TRBD2	NA	TRBV10-1	TRBJ2-1	TGCGCCAGCAGTGAGTGGGTAGCGGGAGTGGAGCAGTTCTTC	CASSEWVAGVEQFF
NA	many	TRBV7-2	TRBJ1-5	TGTGCCAGCAGCTTAGGGGGCCATAGCAATCAGCCCCAGCATTTT	CASSLGGHSNQPQHF
NA	NA	TRBV3-1/TRBV3-2	TRBJ2-3	TGTGCCAGCAGCCAAGACGTCGACTACCCAGGAGATACGCAGTATTTT	CASSQDVDYPGDTQYF
TRBD2	NA	TRBV6-4	TRBJ2-7	TGTGCCAGCAGTGGACTAGCGGGCTTACCTTCCTACGAGCAGTACTTC	CASSGLAGLPSYEQYF
TRBD1	few	TRBV7-9	TRBJ2-1	TGTGCCAGCAGCCCGACAGGGGGCTCCTACAATGAGCAGTTCTTC	CASSPTGGSYNEQFF
NA	NA	TRBV6-6	TRBJ1-5	TGTGCCAGCAGTTCTAGGGGTCAGCCCCAGCATTTT	CASSSRGQPQHF
NA	NA	TRBV14	TRBJ1-3	TGTGCCAGCAGCCGAATACAGGGAACTGGAAACACCATATATTTT	CASSRIQGTGNTIYF
TRBD2	NA	TRBV7-3	TRBJ2-1	TGTGCCAGCAGCCGAAGTCTAGCGGGAGGAGGTAGTGAGCAGTTCTTC	CASSRSLAGGGSEQFF
NA	once	TRBV10-3	TRBJ2-1	TGTGCCATCAGCCCACAGGGAAGCTCCTACAATGAGCAGTTCTTC	CAISPQGSSYNEQFF
TRBD1	NA	TRBV5-6	TRBJ1-1	TGTGCCAGCAGCTTGAGGGGGCGGAACACTGAAGCTTTCTTT	CASSLRGRNTEAFF
TRBD2	NA	TRBV4-1	TRBJ2-1	TGCGCCAGCAGCCCCACTCGGCGGGAGTGGTCCTACAATGAGCAGTTCTTC	CASSPTRREWSYNEQFF
TRBD2	NA	TRBV14	TRBJ2-7	TGTGCCAGCAGCCAAGTTGATGTACTAGCGGAAAATTACGAGCAGTACTTC	CASSQVDVLAENYEQYF
NA	few	TRBV18	TRBJ2-1	TGTGCCAGCTCACCATTGGACAGCTACAATGAGCAGTTCTTC	CASSPLDSYNEQFF
TRBD1	NA	TRBV5-1	TRBJ2-1	TGCGCCAGCAGCACAGGGGAGTCCTACAATGAGCAGTTCTTC	CASSTGESYNEQFF
TRBD1	NA	TRBV7-3	TRBJ2-3	TGTGCCAGCAGCCCGGGACAGTATTCAGATACGCAGTATTTT	CASSPGQYSDTQYF
TRBD1	NA	TRBV9	TRBJ2-7	TGTGCCAGCAGCGTAGGACAGGGGCGCATCTACGAGCAGTACTTC	CASSVGQGRIYEQYF
NA	once	TRBV2	TRBJ1-2	TGTGCCAGCAATGCAGGGTCTGGCTACACCTTC	CASNAGSGYTF
TRBD1	NA	TRBV27	TRBJ1-6	TGTGCCAGCAGTTTAAACAGGGGGTCCTATAATTCACCCCTCCACTTT	CASSLNRGSYNSPLHF
NA	few	TRBV4-2	TRBJ1-4	TGTGCCAGCAGCCAAGACCTCGAGGAAACGGTGTTTTTT	CASSQDLEETVFF
TRBD1	NA	TRBV29-1	TRBJ2-3	TGCAGCGTGACAGGGGGACGCGGGAGAGCCCCAGATACGCAGTATTTT	CSVTGGRGRAPDTQYF
NA	NA	TRBV3-1/TRBV3-2	TRBJ1-6	TGTGCCAGCAGCCAAGGGCTTCCTTCTCAGGGCTCACCCCTCCACTTT	CASSQGLPSQGSPLHF
NA	NA	TRBV27	TRBJ1-5	TGTGCCAGCAGCTTAGGCCGCGACAGCTATAGCAATCAGCCCCAGCATTTT	CASSLGRDSYSNQPQHF
TRBD1	NA	TRBV6-4	TRBJ2-1	TGTGCCAGCAGTGAACAGGGGTTTGGTGAGCAGTTCTTC	CASSEQGFGEQFF
TRBD2	NA	TRBV30	TRBJ2-7	TGTGCCTGGAGGCGGACGGGGGGCTACGAGCAGTACTTC	CAWRRTGGYEQYF
NA	NA	TRBV21-1	TRBJ1-6	TGTGCCAGCAGCAAAGAGGCTCCCAGGGTGATTTCACCCCTCCACTTT	CASSKEAPRVISPLHF
TRBD1	few	TRBV10-3	TRBJ1-3	TGTGCCATCAGGGACCCACAGGGGGGTGGAAACACCATATATTTT	CAIRDPQGGGNTIYF
NA	NA	TRBV4-1	TRBJ1-6	TGCGCCAGCAGCCAAATAGCCGCTAGCTCCTATAATTCACCCCTCCACTTT	CASSQIAASSYNSPLHF
TRBD1	NA	TRBV7-3	TRBJ1-6	TGTGCCAGCAGTCAGAAGGGGGACAGGAATTCACCCCTCCACTTT	CASSQKGDRNSPLHF
NA	few	TRBV2	TRBJ2-5	TGTGCCAGCTCTCGGGGATACCAAGAGACCCAGTACTTC	CASSRGYQETQYF